The TCR beta chain under discussion was sequenced for a study of shared clonotypes between healthy human individuals. Study-level results: An expected dependence of interdonor clonotype sharing on sequencing depth was noted. Rarefaction demonstrated incomplete sorted-subset sequencing despite large depth.

Adults of Caucasian background living in Nashville, Tennessee made up all donors. Division of CD4+ cells produced a CD45RA+ naive subset and a CD45RA-negative memory subset. Assay used: immunoSEQ multiplex PCR; TCRdb lists only in-frame clones, some missing. The sample includes approximately 2.5 million clones, 80% to 95% seen only once; the top ten take 0.35% to 0.45%. Germline V gene sequence: CDR1 SNHLY, CDR2 FYNNEI. CDR3 length equals 14 residues. The V gene lost 6 bases and the J gene lost 0 bases, with 10 bases spanning the gap. To note about this clone: Its antigen remains unidentified. This sample also contains other DNA sequences that code for the same CDR3.

This clonotype originated in a man younger than 35 in good health. Some clones in this sample may be carry-over from other donors' samples. The sample was naive CD4+ T cells from PBMCs. Subset denoted: CD45RA+ positively selected. The chain combines TRBV2 with TRBJ2-3; D is possibly TRBD1 (6 bases). The DNA for the CDR3 is TGTGCCAGCAGCGAGACAGGAAGCACAGATACGCAGTATTTT. It yields the protein CASSETGSTDTQYF.